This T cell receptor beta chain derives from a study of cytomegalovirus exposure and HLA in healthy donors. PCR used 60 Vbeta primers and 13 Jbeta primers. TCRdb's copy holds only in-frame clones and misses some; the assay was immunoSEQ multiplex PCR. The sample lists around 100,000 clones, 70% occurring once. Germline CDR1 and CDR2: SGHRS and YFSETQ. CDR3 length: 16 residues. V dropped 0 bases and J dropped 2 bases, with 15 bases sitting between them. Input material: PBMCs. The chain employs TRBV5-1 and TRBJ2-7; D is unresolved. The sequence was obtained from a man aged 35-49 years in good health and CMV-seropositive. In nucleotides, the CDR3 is TGCGCCAGCAGCTTGGTTCCAGGCAATACTCCCTACGAGCAGTACTTC. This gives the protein CASSLVPGNTPYEQYF.